The 7 T cell receptor beta chains listed next were all sequenced from one sample in a study of shared clonotypes between healthy human individuals. Clones were read by immunoSEQ multiplex PCR, and TCRdb kept only the in-frame ones, dropping some. This table has 500,000 to 700,000 clones, 95% appearing once. CD45RO negativity and positive selection for CCR7 defined naive CD8 cells, a population that excluded terminally differentiated effector memory CD45RA+ cells. Sequencing was done on a sample of naive CD8+ T cells sorted from blood. The receptors originated from a woman in her thirties in good health.

Written as DNA, the CDR3 is TGTGCCAGCAGCGTAGCTTCCGGGGCTGCAGATACGCAGTATTTT. Protein product: CASSVASGAADTQYF. The chain carries TRBV9 and TRBJ2-3; D might be TRBD1 or TRBD2, each matching 5 bases. V was pared by 0 bases and J by 4 bases, with 12 bases between. The CDR3 totals 15 residues. CDR1 SGDLS and CDR2 YYNGEE come from the germline V gene.

The V call is TRBV5-1, the J call TRBJ2-7; no clear D. Trimming removed 4 bases from V and 3 bases from J, with 17 bases in between. The germline V gene encodes CDR1 SGHRS and CDR2 YFSETQ. There are 15 residues in the CDR3. The CDR3: CASSMDPLTGYEQYF. CDR3 sequence (DNA): TGCGCCAGCAGCATGGATCCCCTAACCGGCTACGAGCAGTACTTC.

As for this clone: At one end, the junction sequence differs from germline, possibly due to a read error. The chain recombines TRBV4-1 with TRBJ2-5, with D perhaps given as TRBD1 or TRBD2 (5 bases each). This CDR3 contains 16 residues. Germline V gene lookup returns CDR1 MGHRA and CDR2 YSYEKL. The CDR3 loop reads CASSQDRRERLETQYF. CDR3 DNA: TGCGCCAGCAGTCAAGACCGCAGGGAGCGGTTGGAGACCCAGTACTTC.

The chain joins TRBV6-5 to TRBJ2-2, with D tentatively TRBD2 (5 bases). The CDR3 length is 15 residues. Germline-derived CDR1 and CDR2 are MNHEY and SVGAGI. V lost 4 bases and J 5 bases, leaving 14 bases between the germline ends. CDR3 DNA sequence: TGTGCCAGCAGTTCGCCCGAGGGAGTGACCGGGGAGCTGTTTTTT. Protein product: CASSSPEGVTGELFF.

This clone occurred once. CDR3 in amino acids: CASSLGRQSSYEQYF. The CDR3 bases are TGTGCCAGCAGCTTAGGCAGGCAAAGCTCCTACGAGCAGTACTTC. The rearrangement uses TRBV13 and TRBJ2-7; D not certain. Germline V gives CDR1 PRHDT, CDR2 FYEKMQ (reference sequence). The ends were cut back, 0 bases at V and 0 bases at J, with 9 bases in the middle. The CDR3 spans 15 residues.

The chain combines TRBV19 with TRBJ1-2; a weak D match, TRBD1 (6 bases). The CDR3 is 14 amino acids. V was pared by 1 base and J by 5 bases, with 11 bases between. Germline V gives CDR1 LNHDA, CDR2 SQIVND (reference sequence). The CDR3 is CASSIGPGVYGYTF. The DNA of the CDR3 is TGTGCCAGTAGTATAGGCCCAGGGGTTTATGGCTACACCTTC.

DNA for the CDR3: TGTGCCAGCAGCCAACAGGGTTCCCACGAGCAGTACTTC. Translating it yields CASSQQGSHEQYF. The chain links TRBV5-6 to TRBJ2-7, with a possible D match to TRBD1 (6 bases). V was trimmed by 4 bases and J by 5 bases, leaving 13 bases between them. The germline V gene has CDR1 SGHDT and CDR2 YYEEEE. CDR3 length equals 13 residues.